This TCR beta chain was sequenced for a study of CD8 T cells in ankylosing spondylitis. In this sample, this clonotype turned up many times. Quantitative 5'-RACE with molecular barcodes generated TCR beta libraries. Via MiXCR, TCRdb re-called the 5' RACE reads, giving one row per CDR3 protein. Among about 33,000 distinct CDR3 sequences listed, about an eighth were seen once. This receptor was taken from a male donor with ankylosing spondylitis. The sample comprised synovial fluid, either unsorted or a sorted T cell fraction (not recorded which).

CDR3 nucleotides: TGTGCCAGCAGCTTAGCTCTCTCTGGCTACACCTTC. This sequence encodes CASSLALSGYTF. This sequence joins TRBV7-8 and TRBJ1-2; D is ambiguous. This CDR3 spans 12 amino acids. CDR1 is SGHVS and CDR2 is FQNEAQ in the germline V gene. V lost 0 bases and J lost 7, with 6 bases in between.